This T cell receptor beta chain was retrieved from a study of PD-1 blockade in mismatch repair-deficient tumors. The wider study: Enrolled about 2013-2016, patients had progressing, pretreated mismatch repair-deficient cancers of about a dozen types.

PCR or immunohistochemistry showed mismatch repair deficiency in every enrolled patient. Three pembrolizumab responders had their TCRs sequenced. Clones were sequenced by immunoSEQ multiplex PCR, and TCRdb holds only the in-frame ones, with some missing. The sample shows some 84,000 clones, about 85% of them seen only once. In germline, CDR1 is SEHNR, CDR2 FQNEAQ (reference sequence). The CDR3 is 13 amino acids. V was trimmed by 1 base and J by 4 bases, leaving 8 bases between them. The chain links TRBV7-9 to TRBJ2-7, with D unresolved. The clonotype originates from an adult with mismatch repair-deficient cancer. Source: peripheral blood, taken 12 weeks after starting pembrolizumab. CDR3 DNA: TGTGCCAGCAGCTTAGGTGAGATTTACGAGCAGTACTTC. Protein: CASSLGEIYEQYF.